These T cell receptor beta chains were read from a single sample in a study of OX40 agonist ivuxolimab in advanced cancers. Sequencing used immunoSEQ multiplex PCR; TCRdb keeps in-frame clones, though not all of them. The table lists fewer than 25,000 clones, 65% to 85% of them singletons. Sample: CD4+ or CD8+ T cells sorted from blood, taken in a trial of the OX40 agonist ivuxolimab. These TCRs come from an adult with an advanced solid tumor such as melanoma, head and neck, liver or kidney cancer. CDR3s include the opening cysteine and the closing phenylalanine or tryptophan. The D gene is left open where the match is weak. Only some rows state a clone size, as once, few, many or a class for expanded clones.

j_call d_call clone_size v_call cdr3_nt cdr3_aa
TRBJ1-1 - - TRBV7-9 TGTGCCAGCAGCTTTTCTCGGTACCGGAAGAACACTGAAGCTTTCTTT CASSFSRYRKNTEAFF
TRBJ2-7 - - TRBV7-9 TGTGCCAGCAGCTCCCGACAGAGTACCTACGAGCAGTACTTC CASSSRQSTYEQYF
TRBJ1-5 - - TRBV19 TGTGCCAGTAGCGGAGCTTCGTGGAGCAATCAGCCCCAGCATTTT CASSGASWSNQPQHF
TRBJ2-7 - - TRBV29-1 TGCAGCGTTGAAGACACGGGATACGAGCAGTACTTC CSVEDTGYEQYF
TRBJ2-7 TRBD2 - TRBV28 TGTGCCAGCAGTAGAGCGGGGGCCTACGAGCAGTACTTC CASSRAGAYEQYF
TRBJ1-5 - - TRBV28 TGTGCCAGCAGTTTAATCAGCATCAATCAGCCCCAGCATTTT CASSLISINQPQHF
TRBJ2-2 TRBD1 - TRBV10-2 TGCGCCAGCAGGACGAGACAGGGGGCCACCGGGGAGCTGTTTTTT CASRTRQGATGELFF
TRBJ1-2 - few TRBV28 TGTGCCAGCACCCTGAGGCTTTGGGGAGCTAACTATGGCTACACCTTC CASTLRLWGANYGYTF
TRBJ2-3 - - TRBV20-1 TGCAGTGTTACCTTGGGCCTTCGCCTGGATTTT CSVTLGLRLDF
TRBJ2-2 TRBD1 few TRBV2 TGTGCCAGCAGGCCGGGACAGGGAGGATCCGGGGAGCTGTTTTTT CASRPGQGGSGELFF
TRBJ2-7 - - TRBV6-1 TGTGCCAGCAGTGAATTCACCTACGAGCAGTACTTC CASSEFTYEQYF
TRBJ2-1 TRBD2 - TRBV9 TGTGCCAGCAGCATGACTAGCGGGACCACCTCCTACAATGAGCAGTTCTTC CASSMTSGTTSYNEQFF
TRBJ2-4 - - TRBV27 TGTGCCAGCAGTTTAGTACGGGGGGCCAAAAACATTCAGTACTTC CASSLVRGAKNIQYF
TRBJ2-5 - - TRBV7-9 TGTGCCAGCAGCTTATTTTTGGCGGAGCAAGAGACCCAGTACTTC CASSLFLAEQETQYF
TRBJ1-5 - - TRBV18 TGTGCCAGCTCACCACCGGGGCCTAGCAATCAGCCCCAGCATTTT CASSPPGPSNQPQHF
TRBJ2-2 TRBD1 - TRBV29-1 TGCAGCGTTGTCCCAGGGGGCCACACCGGGGAGCTGTTTTTT CSVVPGGHTGELFF
TRBJ2-5 TRBD2 - TRBV30 TGTGCCTGGAGGGGGGGGACCAGAGGGACCCAGTACTTC CAWRGGTRGTQYF
TRBJ1-6 - - TRBV21-1 TGTGCCAGCAGCACCGGACCGGGCCCGGGTTCACCCCTCCACTTT CASSTGPGPGSPLHF
TRBJ2-1 - once TRBV6-1 TGTGCCAGCAGTGATGGTGCTGGAGATGAGCAGTTCTTC CASSDGAGDEQFF
TRBJ1-2 TRBD1 - TRBV6-6 TGTGCCAGCAATCGGGACAGCGAGTATAACTATGGCTACACCTTC CASNRDSEYNYGYTF
TRBJ1-5 - - TRBV28 TGTGCAGCGAGGAGTCCTAGCAATCAGCCCCAGCATTTT CAARSPSNQPQHF
TRBJ1-1 - - TRBV7-9 TGTGCCAGCAGCTCCAGTGCGAGGCCCACTGAAGCTTTCTTT CASSSSARPTEAFF
TRBJ2-3 TRBD1 - TRBV19 TGTGCCAGTAGTGCCGGGACAGGGGGGATCACAGATACGCAGTATTTT CASSAGTGGITDTQYF
TRBJ2-7 - - TRBV6-6 TGTGCCAGCAGTTTACTAAACTCCTACGAGCAGTACTTC CASSLLNSYEQYF
TRBJ2-7 TRBD2 few TRBV7-9 TGTGCCAGCAGCTCTCCTAGCGGCTACGAGCAGTACTTC CASSSPSGYEQYF
TRBJ1-1 - once TRBV7-9 TGTGCCAGCAGCTTACCGGGGATGAACACTGAAGCTTTCTTT CASSLPGMNTEAFF
TRBJ1-5 TRBD1 - TRBV29-1 TGCAGCGCCCGGACAGGGGGCGGACAGCCCCAGCATTTT CSARTGGGQPQHF
TRBJ1-2 - few TRBV7-9 TGTGCCAGCAGCTTAGGGCGGCAGGGCGCTAACTATGGCTACACCTTC CASSLGRQGANYGYTF
TRBJ2-5 TRBD2 - TRBV7-7 TGTGCTAGCAGCTCCACGGGACTAGCGGGGAAAGAGACCCAGTACTTC CASSSTGLAGKETQYF
TRBJ2-5 - - TRBV2 TGTGCCAGCAGTGAAGCGCGGCTAGCAGGAAGGGAGACCCAGTACTTC CASSEARLAGRETQYF
TRBJ2-2 TRBD1 - TRBV19 TGTGCCAGTAAACCGACAGGGGAGACCGGGGAGCTGTTTTTT CASKPTGETGELFF
TRBJ2-1 TRBD2 - TRBV4-1 TGCGCCAGCAGCCATAGACTAGCAGTCTACAATGAGCAGTTCTTC CASSHRLAVYNEQFF
TRBJ2-6 TRBD2 - TRBV28 TGTGCCAGCAGTTTCTATGTAATAGCGGGGGGGCCTGGGGCCAACGTCCTGACTTTC CASSFYVIAGGPGANVLTF
TRBJ1-2 TRBD1 once TRBV27 TGTGCCAGCAGTTCGCTGGGACAGGCATATGGCTACACCTTC CASSSLGQAYGYTF
TRBJ1-2 TRBD1 - TRBV30 TGTGCCTGGTACGGGACAGGGGGCTCGAGCTATGGCTACACCTTC CAWYGTGGSSYGYTF
TRBJ1-1 - - TRBV29-1 TGCAGCGTTGTATGGGGACAGAACACTGAAGCTTTCTTT CSVVWGQNTEAFF